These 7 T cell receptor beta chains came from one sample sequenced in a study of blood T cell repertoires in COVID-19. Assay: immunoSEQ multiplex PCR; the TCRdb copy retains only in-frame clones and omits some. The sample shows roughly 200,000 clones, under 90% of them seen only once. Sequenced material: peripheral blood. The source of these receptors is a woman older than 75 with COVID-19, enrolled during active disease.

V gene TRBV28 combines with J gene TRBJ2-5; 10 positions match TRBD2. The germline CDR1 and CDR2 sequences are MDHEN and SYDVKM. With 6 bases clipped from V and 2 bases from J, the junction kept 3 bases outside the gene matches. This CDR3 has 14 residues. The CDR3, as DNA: TGTGCCAGCAGACCAGCGGGGGGGCAAGAGACCCAGTACTTC. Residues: CASRPAGGQETQYF.

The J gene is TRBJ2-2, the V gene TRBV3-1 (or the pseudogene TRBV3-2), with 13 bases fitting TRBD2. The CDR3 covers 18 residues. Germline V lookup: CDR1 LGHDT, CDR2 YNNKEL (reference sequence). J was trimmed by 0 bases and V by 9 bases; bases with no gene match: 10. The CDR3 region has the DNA TGTGCCAGTTTCCCGGGACTAGCGGGACGCGCGAACACCGGGGAGCTGTTTTTT. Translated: CASFPGLAGRANTGELFF.

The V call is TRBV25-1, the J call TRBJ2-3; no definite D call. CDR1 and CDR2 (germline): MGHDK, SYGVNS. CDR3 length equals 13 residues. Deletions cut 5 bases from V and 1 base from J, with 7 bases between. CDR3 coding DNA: TGTGCCAGCAGTATCCCAGGCACAGATACGCAGTATTTT. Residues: CASSIPGTDTQYF.

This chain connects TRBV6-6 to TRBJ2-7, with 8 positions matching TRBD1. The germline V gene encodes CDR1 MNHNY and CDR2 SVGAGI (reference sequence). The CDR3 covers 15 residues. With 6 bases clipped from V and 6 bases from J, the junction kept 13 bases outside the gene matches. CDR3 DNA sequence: TGTGCCAGCAGGGGACAGGAAGGGGGTACTTCCGAGCAGTACGTC. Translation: CASRGQEGGTSEQYV.

CDR3 nucleotides: TGTGCCAGCACTCGGTCTAATAGCAATCAGCCCCAGCATTTT. Translation: CASTRSNSNQPQHF. The V gene is TRBV6-6, the J gene TRBJ1-5; D is uncertain. Germline V lookup: CDR1 MNHNY, CDR2 SVGAGI (reference sequence). The CDR3 spans 14 residues. With 7 bases removed from V and 0 bases from J, the gap between germline ends came to 10 bases.

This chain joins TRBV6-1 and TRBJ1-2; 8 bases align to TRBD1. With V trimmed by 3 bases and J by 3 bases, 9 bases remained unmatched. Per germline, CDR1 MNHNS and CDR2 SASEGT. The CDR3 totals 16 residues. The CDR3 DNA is TGTGCCAGCAGTGATGGCAGGGGGCGCTTGGACTATGGCTACACCTTC. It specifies CASSDGRGRLDYGYTF.

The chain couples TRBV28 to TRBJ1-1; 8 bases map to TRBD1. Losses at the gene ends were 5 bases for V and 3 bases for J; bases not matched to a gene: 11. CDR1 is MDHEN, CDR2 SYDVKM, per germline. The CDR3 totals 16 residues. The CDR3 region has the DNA TGTGCCAGCAGTATAATTCCGGACAGGGTTGACACTGAAGCTTTCTTT. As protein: CASSIIPDRVDTEAFF.